The next 4 T cell receptor beta chains were all read from a single sample in a study of blood T cells in healthy people across ages. For the second PCR, which ran for roughly 6 to 11 cycles, a sample-barcoded 5' primer and a J-beta primer mix were used. MiXCR was run by TCRdb on the 5' RACE reads, yielding one entry per CDR3 protein. This table holds fewer than 650,000 distinct CDR3 sequences, around 27% found once. These data also formed part of another study, on T cells of mothers and their children.

The material sequenced was blood. All receptors derive from a boy between 2 and 10 years old in good health.

V is TRBV5-1 and J is TRBJ2-2, with 8 bases fitting TRBD1. After removal of 4 bases from V and 5 bases from J, the junction contained 10 bases not matched to a gene. Per the germline V gene, CDR1 is SGHRS and CDR2 is YFSETQ. CDR3 length equals 16 residues. The CDR3 loop is CASSLTPDRATGELFF. In nucleotides, the CDR3 is TGCGCCAGCAGCCTTACCCCGGACAGGGCGACCGGGGAGCTGTTTTTT.

This clonotype was counted a few times. The chain recombines TRBV19 with TRBJ2-6, with D unresolved. With 3 bases removed from V and 3 bases from J, the gap between germline ends came to 3 bases. Germline V lookup: CDR1 LNHDA, CDR2 SQIVND (reference sequence). The CDR3 spans 13 residues. CDR3: CASSIRGANVLTF. CDR3 nucleotide sequence: TGTGCCAGTAGTATCCGTGGGGCCAACGTCCTGACTTTC.

This clonotype was observed a handful of times. The chain couples TRBV6-5 to TRBJ2-7; 9 nucleotides agree with TRBD2. CDR1 is MNHEY, CDR2 SVGAGI, per germline. The junction had 8 bases not matched to a gene; V was cut back by 2 bases and J by 6 bases. The CDR3 runs 15 residues. Here the CDR3 DNA reads TGTGCCAGCAGTTACGGTGGCGGGGGGGCTGGCGAGCAGTACTTC. This encodes CASSYGGGGAGEQYF.

In this sample, this clonotype turned up a few times. The CDR3 loop reads CAISESSGGPGTGELFF. The CDR3 DNA sequence: TGTGCCATCAGTGAGTCGAGTGGTGGGCCCGGGACCGGGGAGCTGTTTTTT. The rearrangement links TRBV10-3 to TRBJ2-2; D is unclear. CDR1 and CDR2 (germline): ENHRY, SYGVKD. Between the trimmed V and J ends, which lost 0 bases and 5 bases, there was a span of 16 bases. The CDR3 is 17 amino acids.